This paragraph reports one T cell receptor beta chain. TCRdb re-called the RT-PCR reads with MiXCR, one entry per CDR3 protein. The sample comprises about 680,000 distinct CDR3 sequences, 12% to 15% of which are singletons, and 3% to 4.5% rests with the top ten. Germline CDR1 MDHEN, CDR2 SYDVKM. The CDR3 loop spans 14 amino acids. Trimming took 10 bases from V and 8 from J; bases not matched to a gene: 10. The TCR comes from a female donor in good health, serving as a healthy control. What was sequenced was memory CD4+ T cells from blood. The rearrangement joins TRBV28 to TRBJ1-6; 8 bases agree with TRBD1. In DNA, the CDR3 is TGTGCCACCACGGAACAGGGGGGGTATTCACCCCTCCACTTT. Protein: CATTEQGGYSPLHF.